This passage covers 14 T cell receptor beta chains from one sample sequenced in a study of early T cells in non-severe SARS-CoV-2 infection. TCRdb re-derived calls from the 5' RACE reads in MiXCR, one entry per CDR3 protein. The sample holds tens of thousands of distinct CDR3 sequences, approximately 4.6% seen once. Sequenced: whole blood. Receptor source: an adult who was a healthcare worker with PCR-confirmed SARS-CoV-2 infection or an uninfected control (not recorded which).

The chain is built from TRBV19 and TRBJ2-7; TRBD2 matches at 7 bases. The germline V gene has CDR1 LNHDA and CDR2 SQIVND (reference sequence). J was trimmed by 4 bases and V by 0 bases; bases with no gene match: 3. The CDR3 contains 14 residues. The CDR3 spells CASSIDRGGYEQYF. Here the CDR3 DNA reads TGTGCCAGTAGTATAGATCGCGGGGGATACGAGCAGTACTTC.

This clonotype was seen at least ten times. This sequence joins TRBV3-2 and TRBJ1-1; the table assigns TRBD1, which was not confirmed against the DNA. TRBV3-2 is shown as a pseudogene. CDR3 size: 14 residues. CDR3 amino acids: CASSYTRGNTEAFF. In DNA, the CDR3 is TGTGCCAGCAGCTACACCAGGGGGAACACTGAAGCTTTCTTT.

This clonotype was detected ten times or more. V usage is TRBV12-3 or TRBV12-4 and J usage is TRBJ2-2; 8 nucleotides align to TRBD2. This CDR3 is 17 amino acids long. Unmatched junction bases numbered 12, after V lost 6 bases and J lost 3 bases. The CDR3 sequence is CASSRAETSADTGELFF. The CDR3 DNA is TGTGCCAGCAGCAGGGCCGAGACTAGCGCGGACACCGGGGAGCTGTTTTTT.

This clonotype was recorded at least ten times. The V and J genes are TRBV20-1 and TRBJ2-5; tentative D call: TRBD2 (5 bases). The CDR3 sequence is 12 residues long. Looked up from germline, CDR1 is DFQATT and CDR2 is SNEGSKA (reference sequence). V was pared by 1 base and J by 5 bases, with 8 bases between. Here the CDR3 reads CSARGGGETQYF. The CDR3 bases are TGCAGTGCTAGAGGTGGCGGGGAGACCCAGTACTTC.

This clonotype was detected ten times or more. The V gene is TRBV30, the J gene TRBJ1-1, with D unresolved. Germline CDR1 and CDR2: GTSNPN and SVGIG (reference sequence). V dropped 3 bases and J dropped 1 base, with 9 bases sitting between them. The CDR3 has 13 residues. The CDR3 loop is CAWSILGNTEAFF. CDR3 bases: TGTGCCTGGAGCATCCTCGGGAACACTGAAGCTTTCTTT.

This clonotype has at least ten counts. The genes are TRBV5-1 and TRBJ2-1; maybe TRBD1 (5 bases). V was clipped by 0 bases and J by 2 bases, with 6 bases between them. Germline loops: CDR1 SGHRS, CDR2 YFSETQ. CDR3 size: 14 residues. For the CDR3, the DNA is TGCGCCAGCAGCTTGGGGGGCCCCTACAATGAGCAGTTCTTC. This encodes CASSLGGPYNEQFF.

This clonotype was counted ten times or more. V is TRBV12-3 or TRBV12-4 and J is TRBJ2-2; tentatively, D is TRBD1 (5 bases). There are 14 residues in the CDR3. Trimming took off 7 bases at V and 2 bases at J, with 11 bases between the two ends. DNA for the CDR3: TGTGCCAGCATTAGGACAACAAACACCGGGGAGCTGTTTTTT. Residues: CASIRTTNTGELFF.

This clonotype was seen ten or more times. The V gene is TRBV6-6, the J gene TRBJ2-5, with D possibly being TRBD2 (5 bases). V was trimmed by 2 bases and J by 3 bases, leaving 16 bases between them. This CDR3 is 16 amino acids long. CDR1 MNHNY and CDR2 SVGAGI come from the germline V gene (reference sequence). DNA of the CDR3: TGTGCCAGCAGTTACCATCCCATCGGGGTAAAAGAGACCCAGTACTTC. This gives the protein CASSYHPIGVKETQYF.

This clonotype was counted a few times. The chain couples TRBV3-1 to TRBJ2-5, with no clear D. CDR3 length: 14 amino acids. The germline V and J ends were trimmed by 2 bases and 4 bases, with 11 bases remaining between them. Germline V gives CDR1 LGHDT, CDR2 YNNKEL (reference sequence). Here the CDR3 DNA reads TGTGCCAGCAGCCAACAGTTAGCTGGAGAGACCCAGTACTTC. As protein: CASSQQLAGETQYF.

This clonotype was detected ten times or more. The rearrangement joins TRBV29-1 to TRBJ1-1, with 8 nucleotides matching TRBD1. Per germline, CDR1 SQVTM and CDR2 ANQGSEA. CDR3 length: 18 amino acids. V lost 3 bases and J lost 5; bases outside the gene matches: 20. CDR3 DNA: TGCAGCGTTGATTTAACCTTCTTCCGGGACAGGAAGATAACTGAAGCTTTCTTT. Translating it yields CSVDLTFFRDRKITEAFF.

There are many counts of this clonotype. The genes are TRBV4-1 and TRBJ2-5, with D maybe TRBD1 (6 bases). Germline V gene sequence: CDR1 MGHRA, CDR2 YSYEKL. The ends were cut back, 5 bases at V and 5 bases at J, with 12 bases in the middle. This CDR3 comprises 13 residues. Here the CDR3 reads CASSSTGLETQYF. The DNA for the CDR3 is TGCGCCAGCAGCTCTACAGGGCTCGAGACCCAGTACTTC.

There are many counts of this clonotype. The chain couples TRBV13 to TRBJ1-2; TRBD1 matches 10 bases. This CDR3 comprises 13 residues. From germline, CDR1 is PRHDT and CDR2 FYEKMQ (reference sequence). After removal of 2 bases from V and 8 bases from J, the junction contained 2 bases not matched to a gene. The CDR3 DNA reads TGTGCCAGCAGCTTACGGACAGGGGGAGGCTACACCTTC. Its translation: CASSLRTGGGYTF.

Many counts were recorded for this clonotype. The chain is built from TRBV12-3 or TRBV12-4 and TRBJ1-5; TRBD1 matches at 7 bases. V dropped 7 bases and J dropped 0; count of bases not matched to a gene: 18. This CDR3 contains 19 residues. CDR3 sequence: CASTSGGEAGAYSNQPQHF. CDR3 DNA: TGTGCCAGCACCTCAGGGGGTGAGGCGGGGGCCTATAGCAATCAGCCCCAGCATTTT.

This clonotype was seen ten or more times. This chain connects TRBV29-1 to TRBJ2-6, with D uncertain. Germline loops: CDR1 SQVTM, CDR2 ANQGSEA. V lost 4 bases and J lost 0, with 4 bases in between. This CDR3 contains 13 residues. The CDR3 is CSVVASGANVLTF. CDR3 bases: TGCAGCGTTGTTGCCTCTGGGGCCAACGTCCTGACTTTC.